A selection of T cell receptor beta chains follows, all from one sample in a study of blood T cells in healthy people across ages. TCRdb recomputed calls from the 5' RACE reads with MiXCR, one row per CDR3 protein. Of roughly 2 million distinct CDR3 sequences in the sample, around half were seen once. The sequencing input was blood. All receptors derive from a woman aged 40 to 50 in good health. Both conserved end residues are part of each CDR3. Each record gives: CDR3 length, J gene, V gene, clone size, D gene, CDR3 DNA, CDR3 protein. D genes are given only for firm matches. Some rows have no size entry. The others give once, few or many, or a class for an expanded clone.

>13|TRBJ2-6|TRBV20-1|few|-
TGCAGTGCGGAATTCTCTGGGGCCAACGTCCTGACTTTC
CSAEFSGANVLTF
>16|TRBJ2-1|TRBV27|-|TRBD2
TGTGCCAGCAGTTTCAGCGGGGGGAACAAGGGCAATGAGCAGTTCTTC
CASSFSGGNKGNEQFF
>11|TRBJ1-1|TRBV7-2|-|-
TGTGCCAGCAGCCCCAATCTTCATGCTTTCTTT
CASSPNLHAFF
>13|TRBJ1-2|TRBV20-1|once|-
TGCAGTGCTAGTACGGACCTTAACTATGGCTACACCTTC
CSASTDLNYGYTF
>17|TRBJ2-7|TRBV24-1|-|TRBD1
TGTGCCACCAGTGATCACGCCGGGGACAGGGGTACTAACGAGCAGTACTTC
CATSDHAGDRGTNEQYF
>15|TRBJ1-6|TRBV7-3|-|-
TGTGCCAGCAGCTTAATCCCGGACAGTAATTCACCCCTCCACTTT
CASSLIPDSNSPLHF
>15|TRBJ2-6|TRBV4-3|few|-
TGCGCCAGCAGCCAGTACAGTTCTGGGGCCAACGTCCTGACTTTC
CASSQYSSGANVLTF
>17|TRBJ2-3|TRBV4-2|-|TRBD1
TGTGCCAGCAGCCCGCCGTTCGGCAGGGGGAGCACAGATACGCAGTATTTT
CASSPPFGRGSTDTQYF
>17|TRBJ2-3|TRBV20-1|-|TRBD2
TGCAGTGCTAGGCCCAAATTAACTAGCGGGGTAACGGATACGCAGTATTTT
CSARPKLTSGVTDTQYF
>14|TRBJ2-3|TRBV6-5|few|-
TGTGCCAGCAGTTACTCGAGAATTTCAGATACGCAGTATTTT
CASSYSRISDTQYF
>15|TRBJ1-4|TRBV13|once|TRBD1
TGTGCCAGCAGCGGGCCCCAACAGGGGAATGAAAAACTGTTTTTT
CASSGPQQGNEKLFF
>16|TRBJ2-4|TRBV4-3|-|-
TGCGCCAACAGCCAAGATTGGAGGGCCGCCAAAAACATTCAGTACTTC
CANSQDWRAAKNIQYF
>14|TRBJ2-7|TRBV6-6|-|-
TGTGCCAGTGCAGGGACTGAGGTTGCCTACGAGCAGTACTTC
CASAGTEVAYEQYF
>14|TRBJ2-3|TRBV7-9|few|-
TGTGCCAGCAGTTCGGCGGGTAGCGCAGATACGCAGTATTTT
CASSSAGSADTQYF
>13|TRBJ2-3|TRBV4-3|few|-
TGCGCCAGCAGCCAAGTATCCAGCCCCGCGCAGTATTTT
CASSQVSSPAQYF
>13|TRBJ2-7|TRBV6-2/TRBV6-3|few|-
TGTGCCAGCAGTGACGAAGGACACTACGAGCAGTACTTC
CASSDEGHYEQYF
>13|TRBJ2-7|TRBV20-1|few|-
TGCAGTGCTAGCCTACAGCGAACCTACGAGCAGTACTTC
CSASLQRTYEQYF
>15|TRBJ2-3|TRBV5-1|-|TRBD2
TGCGCCAGCAGCCCGGGGGGGCAGTTGCCAGATACGCAGTATTTT
CASSPGGQLPDTQYF
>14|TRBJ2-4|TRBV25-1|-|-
TGTGCCAGCAGTGAACTGGGACGGAGAAACATTCAGTACTTC
CASSELGRRNIQYF
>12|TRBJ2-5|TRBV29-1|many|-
TGCAGCGTCCGCGGGGTACAAGAGACCCAGTACTTC
CSVRGVQETQYF
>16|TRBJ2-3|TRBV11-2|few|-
TGTGCCAGCAGCTTAGTACCGGATACCTTCACAGATACGCAGTATTTT
CASSLVPDTFTDTQYF
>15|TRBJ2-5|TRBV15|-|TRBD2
TGTGCCACCGGCAGCGGGGGAACATCCATCGGGACCCAGTACTTC
CATGSGGTSIGTQYF
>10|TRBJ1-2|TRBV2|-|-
TGTGCCAGCATCTTGGATGGCTACACCTTC
CASILDGYTF
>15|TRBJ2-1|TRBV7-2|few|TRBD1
TGTGCCAGCACCGATGCTGACAGGGTCGGTTATGAGCAGTTCTTC
CASTDADRVGYEQFF
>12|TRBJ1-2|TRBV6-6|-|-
TGTGCCAGCAGGAAGGATCTATATGGCTACACCTTC
CASRKDLYGYTF